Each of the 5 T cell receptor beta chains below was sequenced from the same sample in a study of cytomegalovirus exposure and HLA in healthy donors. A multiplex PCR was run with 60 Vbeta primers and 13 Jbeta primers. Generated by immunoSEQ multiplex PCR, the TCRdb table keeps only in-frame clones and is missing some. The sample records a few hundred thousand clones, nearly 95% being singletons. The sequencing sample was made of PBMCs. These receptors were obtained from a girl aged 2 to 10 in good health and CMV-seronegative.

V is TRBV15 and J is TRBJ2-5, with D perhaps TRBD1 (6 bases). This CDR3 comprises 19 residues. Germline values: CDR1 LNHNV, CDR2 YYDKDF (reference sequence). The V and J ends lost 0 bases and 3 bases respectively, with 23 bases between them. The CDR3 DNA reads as TGTGCCACCAGCAGAGATGGGGTGGGGGCGGCGAAAACGAAAGAGACCCAGTACTTC. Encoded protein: CATSRDGVGAAKTKETQYF. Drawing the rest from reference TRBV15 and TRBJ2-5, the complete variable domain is DAMVIQNPRYQVTQFGKPVTLSCSQTLNHNVMYWYQQKSSQAPKLLFHYYDKDFNNEADTPDNFQSRRPNTSFCFLDIRSPGLGDTAMYLCATSRDGVGAAKTKETQYFGPGTRLLVL.

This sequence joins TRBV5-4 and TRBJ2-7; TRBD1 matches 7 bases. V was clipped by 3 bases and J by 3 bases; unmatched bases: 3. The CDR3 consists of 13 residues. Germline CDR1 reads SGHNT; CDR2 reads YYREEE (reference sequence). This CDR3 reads CASSSGTDYEQYF. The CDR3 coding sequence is TGTGCCAGCAGCTCCGGGACAGACTACGAGCAGTACTTC. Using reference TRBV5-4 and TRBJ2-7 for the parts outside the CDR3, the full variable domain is ETGVTQSPTHLIKTRGQQVTLRCSSQSGHNTVSWYQQALGQGPQFIFQYYREEENGRGNFPPRFSGLQFPNYSSELNVNALELDDSALYLCASSSGTDYEQYFGPGTRLTVT.

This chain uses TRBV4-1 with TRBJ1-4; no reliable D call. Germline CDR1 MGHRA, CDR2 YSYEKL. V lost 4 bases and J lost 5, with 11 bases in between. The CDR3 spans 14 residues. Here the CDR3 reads CASSPPGYNEKLFF. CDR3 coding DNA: TGCGCCAGCAGCCCCCCAGGCTACAATGAAAAACTGTTTTTT.

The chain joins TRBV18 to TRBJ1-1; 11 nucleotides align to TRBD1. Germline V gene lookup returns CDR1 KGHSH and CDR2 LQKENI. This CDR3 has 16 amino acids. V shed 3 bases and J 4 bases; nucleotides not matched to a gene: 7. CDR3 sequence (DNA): TGTGCCAGCTCACCGACTACGGGACAGGGGGGCACTGAAGCTTTCTTT. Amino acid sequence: CASSPTTGQGGTEAFF. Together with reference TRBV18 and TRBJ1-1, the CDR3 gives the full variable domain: NAGVMQNPRHLVRRRGQEARLRCSPMKGHSHVYWYRQLPEEGLKFMVYLQKENIIDESGMPKERFSAEFPKEGPSILRIQQVVRGDSAAYFCASSPTTGQGGTEAFFGQGTRLTVV.

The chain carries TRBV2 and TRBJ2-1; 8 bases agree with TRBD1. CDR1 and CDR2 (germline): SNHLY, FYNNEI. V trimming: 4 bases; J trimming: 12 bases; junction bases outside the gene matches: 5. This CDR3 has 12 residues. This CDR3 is CASSGQGWRQFF. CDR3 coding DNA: TGTGCCAGCAGTGGACAGGGGTGGCGGCAGTTCTTC.